This entry concerns a single TCR beta chain. These data are taken from a study of T cell changes during pregnancy in multiple sclerosis. Here immunoSEQ multiplex PCR was the method, and the copy in TCRdb shows in-frame clones only, minus some. The sample has 15,000 to 25,000 clones; 70% to 90% are singletons. CDR3 size: 13 residues. Germline lookup yields CDR1 SGHDN and CDR2 FVKESK. The V end lost 4 bases, the J end lost 1 base, and 7 bases lay between the germline ends. This material consisted of CD8+ T cells from peripheral blood mononuclear cells, taken in the third trimester of pregnancy. This chain joins TRBV14 and TRBJ1-2, with D unresolved. The sequence was obtained from a female donor in good health, enrolled as a control in a pregnancy study. CDR3 in amino acids: CASSPAVNYGYTF. The DNA for the CDR3 is TGTGCCAGCAGCCCGGCGGTTAACTATGGCTACACCTTC. Using reference TRBV14 and TRBJ1-2 for the parts outside the CDR3, the full variable domain is EAGVTQFPSHSVIEKGQTVTLRCDPISGHDNLYWYRRVMGKEIKFLLHFVKESKQDESGMPNNRFLAERTGGTYSTLKVQPAELEDSGVYFCASSPAVNYGYTFGSGTRLTVV.